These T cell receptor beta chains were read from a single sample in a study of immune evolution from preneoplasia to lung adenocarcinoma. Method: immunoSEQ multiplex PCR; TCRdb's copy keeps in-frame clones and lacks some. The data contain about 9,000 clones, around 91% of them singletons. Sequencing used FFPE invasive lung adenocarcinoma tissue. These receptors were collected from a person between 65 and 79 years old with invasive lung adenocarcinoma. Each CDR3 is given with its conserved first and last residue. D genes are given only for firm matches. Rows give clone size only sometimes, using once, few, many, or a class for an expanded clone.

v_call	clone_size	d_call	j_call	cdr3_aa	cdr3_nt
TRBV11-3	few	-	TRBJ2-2	CASSLGGTNTGELFF	TGTGCCAGCAGCTTAGGGGGAACGAACACCGGGGAGCTGTTTTTT
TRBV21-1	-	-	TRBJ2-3	CASSKSTMVSTGRSDTQYF	TGTGCCAGCAGCAAATCGACAATGGTTTCGACAGGGAGGTCAGATACGCAGTATTTT
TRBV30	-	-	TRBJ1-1	CAWKAGVFMNTEVFF	TGTGCCTGGAAGGCAGGGGTTTTCATGAACACTGAAGTTTTCTTT
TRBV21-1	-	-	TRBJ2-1	CASRTSGQGYNEQFF	TGTGCCAGCAGAACCTCGGGACAGGGTTACAATGAGCAGTTCTTC
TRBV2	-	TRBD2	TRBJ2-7	CASIPPGGLAGGPSYEQYF	TGTGCCAGCATTCCCCCAGGTGGGCTAGCGGGAGGCCCCAGCTACGAGCAGTACTTC
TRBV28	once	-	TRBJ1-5	CASSLGNQPQHF	TGTGCCAGCAGTTTAGGCAATCAGCCCCAGCATTTT
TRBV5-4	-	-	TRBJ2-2	CASSLGIGVISTGELFF	TGTGCCAGCAGCTTGGGGATAGGGGTGATATCCACCGGGGAGCTGTTTTTT
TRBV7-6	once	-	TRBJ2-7	CASSPGSAYEQYF	TGTGCCAGCAGCCCCGGGAGCGCCTACGAGCAGTACTTC
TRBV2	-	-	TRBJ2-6	CASSDKQDGANVLTF	TGTGCCAGCAGCGACAAGCAGGATGGGGCCAACGTCCTGACTTTC
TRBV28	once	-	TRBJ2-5	CASSDYRSPVYF	TGTGCCAGCAGTGACTACAGGAGCCCCGTCTACTTC
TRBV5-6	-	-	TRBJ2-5	CASNAPAGTKETQYF	TGTGCCAGCAACGCACCCGCAGGGACCAAAGAGACCCAGTACTTC
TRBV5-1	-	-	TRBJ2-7	CASSLPTPYEQYF	TGCGCCAGCAGCCTCCCTACCCCCTACGAGCAGTACTTC
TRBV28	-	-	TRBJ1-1	CANSLDSVTEAFF	TGTGCCAACAGTTTAGACAGCGTCACTGAAGCTTTCTTT
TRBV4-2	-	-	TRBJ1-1	CASTVTERASTEAFF	TGTGCCAGCACTGTGACAGAAAGGGCGTCCACTGAAGCTTTCTTT
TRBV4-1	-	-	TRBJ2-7	CASSQVPRSSYEQYF	TGCGCCAGCAGCCAAGTGCCGCGAAGCTCCTACGAGCAGTACTTC
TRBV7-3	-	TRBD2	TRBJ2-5	CASSSRTSGGQETQYF	TGTGCCAGCAGCTCCCGGACTAGCGGCGGCCAAGAGACCCAGTACTTC
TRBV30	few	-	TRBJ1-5	CAWSGPAGGGWRQPQHF	TGTGCCTGGAGTGGACCGGCCGGAGGGGGGTGGCGGCAGCCCCAGCATTTT
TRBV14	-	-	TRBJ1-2	CASSQVSGNYGYTF	TGTGCCAGCAGCCAAGTGAGTGGGAACTATGGCTACACCTTC
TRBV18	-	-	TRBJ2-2	CASSPSFKSTGELFF	TGTGCCAGCTCACCTAGTTTCAAGTCCACCGGGGAGCTGTTTTTT
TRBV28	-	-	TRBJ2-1	CASSPTRQAGPANEQFF	TGTGCCAGCAGTCCTACACGACAGGCCGGCCCTGCCAATGAGCAGTTCTTC
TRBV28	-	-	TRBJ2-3	CASSRTGTGDGDTQYF	TGTGCCAGCAGCCGTACCGGGACGGGGGATGGTGATACGCAGTATTTT
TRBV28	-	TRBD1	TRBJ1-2	CASIRGQSYGYTF	TGTGCCAGCATAAGGGGGCAGAGTTACGGCTACACCTTC
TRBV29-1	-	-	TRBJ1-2	CSVKRQDQDTF	TGCAGCGTTAAAAGACAGGACCAGGACACCTTC
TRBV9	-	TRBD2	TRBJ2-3	CASNGGSTDTQYF	TGTGCCAGCAACGGGGGGAGCACAGATACGCAGTATTTT
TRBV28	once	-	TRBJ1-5	CASGDYSNQPQHF	TGTGCCAGCGGGGATTATAGCAATCAGCCCCAGCATTTT
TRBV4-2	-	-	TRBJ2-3	CASSQDMGEATDTQYF	TGTGCCAGCAGCCAAGATATGGGGGAGGCCACAGATACGCAGTATTTT
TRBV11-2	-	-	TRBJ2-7	CASSSGYRDYEQYF	TGTGCCAGCAGTTCTGGGTACCGCGACTACGAGCAGTACTTC
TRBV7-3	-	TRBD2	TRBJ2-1	CASSWGGGPDEQFF	TGTGCCAGCAGCTGGGGCGGGGGGCCTGATGAGCAATTCTTC
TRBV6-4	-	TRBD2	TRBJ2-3	CASSSSGDTDTQYF	TGTGCCAGCAGTTCTAGCGGGGACACAGATACGCAGTATTTT
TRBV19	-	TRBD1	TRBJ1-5	CASSMSRGQGQDQPQHF	TGTGCCAGTAGTATGAGTCGGGGACAGGGGCAGGATCAGCCCCAGCATTTT
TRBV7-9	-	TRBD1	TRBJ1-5	CASSLTGGNQPQHF	TGTGCCAGCAGTTTGACAGGGGGCAATCAGCCCCAGCATTTT
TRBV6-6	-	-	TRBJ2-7	CASSPQGVYSYEQYF	TGTGCCAGCAGTCCTCAAGGGGTATACTCCTACGAGCAGTACTTC
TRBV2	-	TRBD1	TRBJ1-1	CASSASGQGGTEAFF	TGTGCCAGCAGTGCCTCCGGACAGGGTGGTACTGAAGCTTTCTTT
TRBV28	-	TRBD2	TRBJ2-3	CASSGGLATTTDTQYF	TGTGCCAGCAGTGGGGGACTAGCAACGACCACAGATACGCAGTATTTT
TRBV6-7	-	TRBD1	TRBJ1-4	CASRTGQGKDEKLFF	TGTGCCAGCAGAACGGGACAGGGAAAAGACGAAAAACTGTTTTTT
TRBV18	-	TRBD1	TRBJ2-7	CASSAGTGVDEQYF	TGTGCCAGCTCAGCCGGGACAGGGGTAGACGAGCAGTACTTC
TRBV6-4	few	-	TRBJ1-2	CASSPGGGSRGYTF	TGTGCCAGCAGTCCAGGTGGGGGGAGCCGAGGCTACACCTTC
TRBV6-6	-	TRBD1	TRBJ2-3	CASSYGTGAPTDTQYF	TGTGCCAGCAGTTACGGAACAGGGGCACCCACAGATACGCAGTATTTT
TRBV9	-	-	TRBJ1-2	CASSVEQNYGYTF	TGTGCCAGCAGCGTAGAACAGAACTATGGCTACACCTTC
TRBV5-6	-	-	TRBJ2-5	CASSLAPGAGWETQYF	TGTGCCAGCAGCTTGGCTCCCGGAGCAGGGTGGGAGACCCAGTACTTC
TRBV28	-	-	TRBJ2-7	CASSLPGYEQYF	TGTGCCAGCAGTTTACCGGGATACGAGCAGTACTTC
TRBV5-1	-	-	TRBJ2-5	CASSFGTGVGETQYF	TGCGCCAGCAGCTTCGGGACCGGGGTAGGAGAGACCCAGTACTTC
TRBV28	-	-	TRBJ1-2	CASTHRYGYTF	TGTGCCAGCACTCACAGATATGGCTACACCTTC
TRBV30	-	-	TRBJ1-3	CACDLRNTIYF	TGTGCCTGTGACTTAAGGAACACCATATATTTT
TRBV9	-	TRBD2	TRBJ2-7	CASSVGPLAGSYEQYF	TGTGCCAGCAGCGTTGGGCCTCTAGCGGGGAGCTACGAGCAGTACTTC
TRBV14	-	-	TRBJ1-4	CASSRGRGEKLFF	TGTGCCAGCAGCCGCGGACGGGGGGAAAAACTGTTTTTT
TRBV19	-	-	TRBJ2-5	CASSIPDIPKTQYF	TGTGCCAGTAGTATTCCGGACATTCCGAAGACCCAGTACTTC
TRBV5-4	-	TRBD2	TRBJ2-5	CASSSNQLAGQETQYF	TGTGCCAGCAGCTCGAATCAACTAGCGGGGCAAGAGACCCAGTACTTC
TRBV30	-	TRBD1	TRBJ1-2	CAWTRDSAWGFYRYTF	TGTGCCTGGACCCGGGACAGCGCGTGGGGTTTTTATCGCTACACCTTC
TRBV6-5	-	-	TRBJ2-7	CASSLGAGTAPYEQYF	TGTGCCAGCAGTTTAGGGGCGGGGACAGCACCCTACGAGCAGTACTTC
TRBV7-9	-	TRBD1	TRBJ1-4	CASSTTQGGRVNEKLFF	TGTGCCAGCAGCACCACCCAGGGGGGACGGGTGAATGAAAAACTGTTTTTT
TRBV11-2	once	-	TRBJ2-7	CASSLDHLAYSSYEQYF	TGTGCCAGCAGCTTAGACCACCTAGCGTACAGCTCCTACGAGCAGTACTTC
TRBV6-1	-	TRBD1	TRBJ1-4	CASGGTGGLNEKLFF	TGTGCCAGCGGGGGGACAGGGGGCCTCAATGAAAAACTGTTTTTT
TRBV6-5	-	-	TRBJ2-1	CASSYGGSSYNEQFF	TGTGCCAGCAGTTACGGGGGGAGCTCCTACAATGAGCAGTTCTTC